The clone carrying this T cell receptor beta chain was seen many times. This specimen belongs to a study of T-cell reconstitution after alpha-beta-depleted transplantation in children. The CDR3 runs 14 residues. Trimming pared 1 base from V and 9 bases from J, leaving 17 bases between. Germline CDR1 is SGHRS and CDR2 is YFSETQ. Molecular barcoding with unique molecular identifiers was used for the TCRbeta library. Each CDR3 protein is one row after TCRdb ran MiXCR on the PCR reads. Of 490,000 or so distinct CDR3 sequences detected, about 12% appear once; the ten largest clones hold under 7%. This clonotype was sampled from a human donor who donated a stem cell graft to a child with combined immunodeficiency. The chain carries TRBV5-1 and TRBJ2-7, with D possibly TRBD2 on 6 matching bases. Source: PBMCs from the stem cell graft donor, taken from the stem cell graft. The CDR3 DNA reads TGCGCCAGCAGCTTGTCCGCTAACTTCGGGGGGCAGTACTTC. Translation gives CASSLSANFGGQYF.